The 7 T cell receptor beta chains presented below share a single source sample, sequenced in a study of technical replicates of blood from a handful of donors. Sequencing used immunoSEQ multiplex PCR; TCRdb keeps in-frame clones, though not all of them. The table shows 56,000 or so clones, with about 96% occurring only once. Material for sequencing was PBMCs. Source of these receptors: a human donor in good health. Some clones in this sample may be carry-over from other donors' samples.

CDR3 nucleotide sequence: TGTGCCAGCAGCCAACTAGAGGGCGGGCACACAGATACGCAGTATTTT. Protein product: CASSQLEGGHTDTQYF. The chain couples TRBV14 to TRBJ2-3; D possibly corresponds to TRBD2 (5 bases). The CDR3 sequence is 16 residues long. V lost 2 bases, J lost 2 bases, and 14 bases lay in between. CDR1 and CDR2 from the germline V gene are SGHDN and FVKESK. Complete variable domain (other parts from reference TRBV14 and TRBJ2-3): EAGVTQFPSHSVIEKGQTVTLRCDPISGHDNLYWYRRVMGKEIKFLLHFVKESKQDESGMPNNRFLAERTGGTYSTLKVQPAELEDSGVYFCASSQLEGGHTDTQYFGPGTRLTVL.

The genes are TRBV18 and TRBJ2-5; tentatively, D is TRBD2 (6 bases). Looked up from germline, CDR1 is KGHSH and CDR2 is LQKENI. This CDR3 contains 14 residues. With 0 bases removed from V and 5 bases from J, the gap between germline ends came to 10 bases. Here the CDR3 reads CASSPPAGRETQYF. The CDR3 DNA is TGTGCCAGCTCACCACCGGCGGGGAGGGAGACCCAGTACTTC.

V and J are TRBV6-1 and TRBJ2-7, with 8 bases fitting TRBD2. The CDR3 extends over 15 amino acids. The ends lost 1 base at V and 8 bases at J; junction bases unmatched: 10. Per the germline V gene, CDR1 is MNHNS and CDR2 is SASEGT. CDR3 coding DNA: TGTGCCAGCAGTGAAGGGGGGACTAGGGGGTCGCAGCAGTACTTC. Its protein is CASSEGGTRGSQQYF.

This chain links TRBV5-6 with TRBJ2-3, with D perhaps matching TRBD2 (6 bases). The germline V gene encodes CDR1 SGHDT and CDR2 YYEEEE. V shed 4 bases and J shed 0 bases, with 18 bases lying between them. The CDR3 has 17 residues. The CDR3 DNA sequence: TGTGCCAGCAGCCACGGGACTGCAGACTTTAGCACAGATACGCAGTATTTT. Translated, it gives CASSHGTADFSTDTQYF.

V and J are TRBV4-2 and TRBJ2-7; a weak D match, TRBD1 (6 bases). The CDR3 is 14 residues long. Trimming took 1 base from V and 4 from J, leaving 11 bases between them. The V gene's germline CDR1 is LGHNA and CDR2 YNFKEQ. The CDR3 DNA reads TGTGCCAGCAGCCAAGGTAACAGGGATTACGAGCAGTACTTC. Translated, it gives CASSQGNRDYEQYF.

This CDR3 reads CASSRSGQGRYEQYF. CDR3 nucleotides: TGTGCCAGCAGCAGGTCGGGACAGGGGAGGTACGAGCAGTACTTC. V usage is TRBV5-6 and J usage is TRBJ2-7; 10 nucleotides agree with TRBD1. Germline V lookup: CDR1 SGHDT, CDR2 YYEEEE. The V gene end was trimmed by 4 bases and the J gene end by 4 bases; junction bases not matched to a gene: 8. There are 15 residues in the CDR3.

The chain has TRBV19 and TRBJ1-2, with D unresolved. V shed 9 bases and J shed 6 bases, with 29 bases lying between them. The CDR3 is made up of 17 amino acids. CDR1 LNHDA and CDR2 SQIVND come from the germline V gene (reference sequence). The CDR3 spells CASHGPPPGDNGDGYTF. CDR3 DNA sequence: TGTGCCAGCCATGGACCCCCCCCGGGAGATAATGGAGATGGCTACACCTTC.